This TCR beta chain was documented in a study of neoadjuvant nivolumab and ipilimumab in lung cancer. The study's findings and limits: Only two of four nivolumab-treated tumors gained richness and clonality by surgery. Only a small number of samples underwent TCR sequencing. Pretherapy blood TCR richness correlated positively with resected tumor richness. TCR richness and clonality were higher in tumors than adjacent uninvolved lung.

The assay was immunoSEQ multiplex PCR, and TCRdb's table has in-frame clones only and misses some. The sample records some 7,000 clones, around four fifths being singletons. This CDR3 has 13 amino acids. V shed 4 bases and J shed 0 bases, with 9 bases lying between them. Germline assignment: CDR1 SQVTM and CDR2 ANQGSEA. Worth noting for this clone: Its antigen is still unknown.

J is TRBJ1-2 and V is TRBV29-1; TRBD1 is a possible D gene (5 bases). The receptor was derived from an adult with non-small cell lung cancer. The material sequenced was tumor tissue, taken after neoadjuvant nivolumab, alone or with ipilimumab, at or shortly before surgery. CDR3: CSVGDRTNYGYTF. The CDR3 bases are TGCAGCGTTGGGGACCGCACTAACTATGGCTACACCTTC.